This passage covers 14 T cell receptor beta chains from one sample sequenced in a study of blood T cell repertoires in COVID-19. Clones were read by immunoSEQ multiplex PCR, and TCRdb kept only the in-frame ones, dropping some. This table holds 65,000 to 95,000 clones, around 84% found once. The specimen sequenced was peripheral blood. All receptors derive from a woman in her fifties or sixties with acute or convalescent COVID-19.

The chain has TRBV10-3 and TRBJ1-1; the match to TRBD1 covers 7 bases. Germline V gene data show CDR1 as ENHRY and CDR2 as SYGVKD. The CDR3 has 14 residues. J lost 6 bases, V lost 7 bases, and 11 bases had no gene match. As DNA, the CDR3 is TGTGCCATCACTCCGACAGGGATATATTCTGAAGCTTTCTTT. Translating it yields CAITPTGIYSEAFF.

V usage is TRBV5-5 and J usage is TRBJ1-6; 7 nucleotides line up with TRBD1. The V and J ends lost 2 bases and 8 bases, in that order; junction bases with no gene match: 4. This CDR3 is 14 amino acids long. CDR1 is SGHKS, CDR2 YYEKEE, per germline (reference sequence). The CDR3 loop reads CASSFEGADSPLHF. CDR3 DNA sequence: TGTGCCAGCAGCTTCGAGGGGGCTGATTCACCCCTCCACTTT.

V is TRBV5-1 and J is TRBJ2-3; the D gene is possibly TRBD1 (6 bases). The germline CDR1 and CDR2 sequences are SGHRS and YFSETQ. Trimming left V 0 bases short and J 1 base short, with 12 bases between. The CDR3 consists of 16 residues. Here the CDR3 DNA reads TGCGCCAGCAGCTTGGTAGCAGGGGATGGCACAGATACGCAGTATTTT. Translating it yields CASSLVAGDGTDTQYF.

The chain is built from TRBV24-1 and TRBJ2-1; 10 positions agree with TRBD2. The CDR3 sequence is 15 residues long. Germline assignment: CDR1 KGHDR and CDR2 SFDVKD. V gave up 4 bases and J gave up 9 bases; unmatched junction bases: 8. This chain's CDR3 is CATSDPGLAEPEQFF. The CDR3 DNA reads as TGTGCCACCAGTGACCCCGGACTAGCGGAGCCTGAGCAGTTCTTC.

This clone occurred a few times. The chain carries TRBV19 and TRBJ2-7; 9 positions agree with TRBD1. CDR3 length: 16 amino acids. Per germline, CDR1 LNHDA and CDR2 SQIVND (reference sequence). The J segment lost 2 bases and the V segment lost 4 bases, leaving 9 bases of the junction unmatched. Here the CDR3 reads CASSRGGQGITYEQYF. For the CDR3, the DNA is TGTGCCAGTAGTAGAGGGGGACAGGGAATAACCTACGAGCAGTACTTC.

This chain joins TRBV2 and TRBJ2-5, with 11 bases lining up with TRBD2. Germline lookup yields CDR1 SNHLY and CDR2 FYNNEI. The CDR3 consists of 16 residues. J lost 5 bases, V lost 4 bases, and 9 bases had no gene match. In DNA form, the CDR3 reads TGTGCCAGCAGTGGGAGTAGCGGGGGGGCACGGGAGACCCAGTACTTC. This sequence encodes CASSGSSGGARETQYF.

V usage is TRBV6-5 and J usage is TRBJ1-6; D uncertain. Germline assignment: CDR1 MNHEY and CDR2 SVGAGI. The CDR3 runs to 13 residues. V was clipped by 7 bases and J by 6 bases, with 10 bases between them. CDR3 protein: CASTDRSNSPLHF. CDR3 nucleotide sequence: TGTGCCAGCACAGACCGGAGTAATTCACCCCTCCACTTT.

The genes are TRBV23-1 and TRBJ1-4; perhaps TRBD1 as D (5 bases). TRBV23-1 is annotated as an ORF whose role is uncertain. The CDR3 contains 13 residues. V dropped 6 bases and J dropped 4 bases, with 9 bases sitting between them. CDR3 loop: CASSHQGNEKLFF. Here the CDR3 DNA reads TGCGCCAGCAGCCATCAGGGTAATGAAAAACTGTTTTTT.

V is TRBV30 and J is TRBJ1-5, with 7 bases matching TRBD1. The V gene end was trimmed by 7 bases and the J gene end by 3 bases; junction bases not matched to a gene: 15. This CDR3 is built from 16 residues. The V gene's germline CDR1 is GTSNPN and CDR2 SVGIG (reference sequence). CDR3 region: CALKTKAGTDNQPQHF. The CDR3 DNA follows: TGTGCCTTAAAGACCAAAGCCGGGACAGACAATCAGCCCCAGCATTTT.

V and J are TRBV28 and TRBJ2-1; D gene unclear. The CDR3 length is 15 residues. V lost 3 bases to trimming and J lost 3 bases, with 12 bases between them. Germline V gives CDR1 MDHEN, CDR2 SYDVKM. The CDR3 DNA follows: TGTGCCAGCAGTTTCACGGTGTCATACTACAATGAGCAGTTCTTC. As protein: CASSFTVSYYNEQFF. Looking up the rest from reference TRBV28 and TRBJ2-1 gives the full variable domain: DVKVTQSSRYLVKRTGEKVFLECVQDMDHENMFWYRQDPGLGLRLIYFSYDVKMKEKGDIPEGYSVSREKKERFSLILESASTNQTSMYLCASSFTVSYYNEQFFGPGTRLTVL.

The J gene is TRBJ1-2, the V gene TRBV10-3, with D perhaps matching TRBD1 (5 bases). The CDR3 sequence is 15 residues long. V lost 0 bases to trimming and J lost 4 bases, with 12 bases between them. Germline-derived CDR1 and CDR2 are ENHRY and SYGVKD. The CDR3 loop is CAISESFSGFYGYTF. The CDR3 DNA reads TGTGCCATCAGTGAGTCGTTTTCAGGGTTCTATGGCTACACCTTC.

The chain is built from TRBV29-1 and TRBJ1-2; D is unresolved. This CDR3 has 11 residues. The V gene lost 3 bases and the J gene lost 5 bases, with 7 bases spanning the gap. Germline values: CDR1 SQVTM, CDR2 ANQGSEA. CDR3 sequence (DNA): TGCAGCGTTGATACGGGGTATGGCTACACCTTC. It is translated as CSVDTGYGYTF.

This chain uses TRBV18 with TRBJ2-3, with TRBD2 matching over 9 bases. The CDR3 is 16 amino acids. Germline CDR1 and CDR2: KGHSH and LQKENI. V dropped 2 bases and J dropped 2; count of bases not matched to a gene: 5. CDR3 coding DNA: TGTGCCAGCTCACCATATAGCGGGAGACCCACAGATACGCAGTATTTT. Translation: CASSPYSGRPTDTQYF.

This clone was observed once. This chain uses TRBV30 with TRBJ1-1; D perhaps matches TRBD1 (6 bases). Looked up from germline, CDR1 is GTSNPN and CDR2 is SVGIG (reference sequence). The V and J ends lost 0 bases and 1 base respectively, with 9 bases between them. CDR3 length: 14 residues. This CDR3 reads CAWSVRGWNTEAFF. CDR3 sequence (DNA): TGTGCCTGGAGTGTTAGGGGGTGGAACACTGAAGCTTTCTTT.